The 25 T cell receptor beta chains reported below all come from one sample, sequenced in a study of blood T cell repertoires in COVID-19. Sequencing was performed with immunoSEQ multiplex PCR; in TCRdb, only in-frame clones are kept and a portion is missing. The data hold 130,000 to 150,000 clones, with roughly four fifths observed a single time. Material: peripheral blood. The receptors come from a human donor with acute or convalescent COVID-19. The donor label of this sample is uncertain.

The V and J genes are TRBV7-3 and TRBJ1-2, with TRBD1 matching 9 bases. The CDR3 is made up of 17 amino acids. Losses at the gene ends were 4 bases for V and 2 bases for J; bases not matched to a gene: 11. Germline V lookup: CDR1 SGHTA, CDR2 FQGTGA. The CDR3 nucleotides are TGTGCCAGCAGCTCATCCCCGGGACAGGGATCCAACTATGGCTACACCTTC. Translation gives CASSSSPGQGSNYGYTF.

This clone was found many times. The CDR3: CASSLLFGQRNTEAFF. The CDR3 bases are TGCGCCAGCAGCCTCCTTTTTGGACAGAGGAACACTGAAGCTTTCTTT. The V gene is TRBV4-1, the J gene TRBJ1-1, with D perhaps TRBD1 (6 bases). Trimming removed 4 bases at V and 1 base at J, with 16 bases between. The CDR3 is 16 residues long. Germline CDR1 is MGHRA and CDR2 is YSYEKL.

As DNA, the CDR3 is TGTGCCAGCAGCAAAGGACAGACCTACGAGCAGTACTTC. It is translated as CASSKGQTYEQYF. The J gene is TRBJ2-7, the V gene TRBV11-3; TRBD1 is a possible D gene (6 bases). The CDR3 has 13 residues. Germline CDR1 and CDR2: SGHNT and YENEEA. With 5 bases removed from V and 2 bases from J, the gap between germline ends came to 10 bases.

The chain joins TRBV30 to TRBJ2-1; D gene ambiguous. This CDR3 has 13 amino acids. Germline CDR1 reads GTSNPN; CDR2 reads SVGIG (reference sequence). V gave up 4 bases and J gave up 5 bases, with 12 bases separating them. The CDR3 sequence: CAWTGGANNEQFF. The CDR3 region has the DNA TGTGCCTGGACTGGCGGCGCGAACAATGAGCAGTTCTTC.

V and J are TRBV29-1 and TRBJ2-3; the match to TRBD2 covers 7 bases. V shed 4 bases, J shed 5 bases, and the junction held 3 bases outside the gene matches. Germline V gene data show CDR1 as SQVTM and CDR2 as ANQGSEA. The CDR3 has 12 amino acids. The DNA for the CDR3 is TGCAGCGTTGTTGAGCGGGGAGATACGCAGTATTTT. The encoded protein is CSVVERGDTQYF.

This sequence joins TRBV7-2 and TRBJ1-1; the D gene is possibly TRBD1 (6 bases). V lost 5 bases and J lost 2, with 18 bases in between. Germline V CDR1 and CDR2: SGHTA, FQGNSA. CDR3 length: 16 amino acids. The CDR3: CASSPAPQGFNTEAFF. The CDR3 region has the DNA TGTGCCAGCAGCCCGGCTCCCCAGGGGTTTAACACTGAAGCTTTCTTT.

As DNA, the CDR3 is TGTGCCAGCAGCCTACAGTGGACAGAGAACACCGGGGAGCTGTTTTTT. Residues: CASSLQWTENTGELFF. This chain connects TRBV5-5 to TRBJ2-2, with TRBD1 as a possible D gene (6 bases). The V end lost 4 bases, the J end lost 1 base, and 14 bases lay between the germline ends. This CDR3 has 16 residues. The germline V gene has CDR1 SGHKS and CDR2 YYEKEE (reference sequence).

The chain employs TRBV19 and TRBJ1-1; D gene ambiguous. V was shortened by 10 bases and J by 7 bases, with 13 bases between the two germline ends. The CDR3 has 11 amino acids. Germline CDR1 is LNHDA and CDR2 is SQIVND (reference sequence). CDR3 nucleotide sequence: TGTGCCACCTCGGACTCCATTGAAGCTTTCTTT. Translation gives CATSDSIEAFF.

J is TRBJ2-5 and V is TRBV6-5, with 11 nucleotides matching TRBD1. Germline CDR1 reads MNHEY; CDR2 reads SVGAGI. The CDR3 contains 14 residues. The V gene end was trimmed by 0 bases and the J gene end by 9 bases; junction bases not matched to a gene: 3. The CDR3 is CASSYSGTGGAQYF. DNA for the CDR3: TGTGCCAGCAGTTACTCCGGGACAGGGGGAGCCCAGTACTTC.

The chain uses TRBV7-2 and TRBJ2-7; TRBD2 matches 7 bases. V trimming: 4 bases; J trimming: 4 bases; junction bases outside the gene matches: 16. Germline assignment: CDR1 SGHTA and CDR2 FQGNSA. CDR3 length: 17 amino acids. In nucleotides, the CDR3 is TGTGCCAGCAGCTCTGGGGGGGGAACGCGTGGCAGATACGAGCAGTACTTC. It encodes CASSSGGGTRGRYEQYF.

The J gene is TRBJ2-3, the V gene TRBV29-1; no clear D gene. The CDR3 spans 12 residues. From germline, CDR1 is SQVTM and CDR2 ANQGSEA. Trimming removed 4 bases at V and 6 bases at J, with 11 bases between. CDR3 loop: CSVAGMSDTQYF. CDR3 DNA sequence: TGCAGCGTTGCCGGTATGAGTGATACGCAGTATTTT.

CDR3 region: CASSSGTGNTIYF. The CDR3 DNA follows: TGTGCCAGCAGCTCCGGGACAGGGAACACCATATATTTT. This chain uses TRBV7-8 with TRBJ1-3; 9 bases agree with TRBD1. CDR1 is SGHVS and CDR2 is FQNEAQ in the germline V gene. This CDR3 region has 13 residues. V shed 4 bases and J 7 bases; nucleotides not matched to a gene: 2.

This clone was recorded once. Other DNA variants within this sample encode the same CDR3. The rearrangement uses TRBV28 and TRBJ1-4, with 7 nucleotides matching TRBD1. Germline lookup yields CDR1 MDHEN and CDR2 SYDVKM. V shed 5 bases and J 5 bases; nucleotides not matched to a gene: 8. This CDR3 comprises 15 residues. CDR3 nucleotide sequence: TGTGCCAGCAGTCTCCTGAGCAGGGGGAATGAAAAACTGTTTTTT. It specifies CASSLLSRGNEKLFF.

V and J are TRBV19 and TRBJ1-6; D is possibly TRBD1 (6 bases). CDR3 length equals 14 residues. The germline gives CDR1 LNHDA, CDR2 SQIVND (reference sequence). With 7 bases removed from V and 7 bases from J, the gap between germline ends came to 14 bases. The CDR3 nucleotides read TGTGCCAGTACCGGACGACAGGAAAATTCACCCCTCCACTTT. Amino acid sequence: CASTGRQENSPLHF.

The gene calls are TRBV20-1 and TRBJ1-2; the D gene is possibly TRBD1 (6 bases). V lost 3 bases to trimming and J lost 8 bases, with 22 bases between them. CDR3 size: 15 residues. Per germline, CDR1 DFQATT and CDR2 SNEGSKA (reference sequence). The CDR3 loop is CSASRHTGTNPGYTF. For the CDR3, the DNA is TGCAGTGCTAGTCGACATACCGGGACAAACCCCGGCTACACCTTC.

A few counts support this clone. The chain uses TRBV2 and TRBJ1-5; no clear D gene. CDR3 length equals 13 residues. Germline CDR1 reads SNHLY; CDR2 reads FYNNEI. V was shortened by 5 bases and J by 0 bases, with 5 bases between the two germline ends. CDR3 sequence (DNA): TGTGCCAGCAGTTCCAATAGCAATCAGCCCCAGCATTTT. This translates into CASSSNSNQPQHF.

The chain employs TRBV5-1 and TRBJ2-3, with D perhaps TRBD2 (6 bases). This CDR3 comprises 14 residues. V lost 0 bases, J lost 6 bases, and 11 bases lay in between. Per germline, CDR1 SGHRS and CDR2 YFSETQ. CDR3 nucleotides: TGCGCCAGCAGCTTGGGACTAGAAGGGGATACGCAGTATTTT. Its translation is CASSLGLEGDTQYF.

CDR3 in DNA: TGTGCCAGCAGCCCCGACAGGGGAGCTGGCTACACCTTC. Residues: CASSPDRGAGYTF. This chain uses TRBV7-2 with TRBJ1-2; 8 bases are shared with TRBD1. CDR1 is SGHTA and CDR2 is FQGNSA in the germline V gene. This CDR3 has 13 residues. J lost 7 bases, V lost 5 bases, and 6 bases had no gene match.

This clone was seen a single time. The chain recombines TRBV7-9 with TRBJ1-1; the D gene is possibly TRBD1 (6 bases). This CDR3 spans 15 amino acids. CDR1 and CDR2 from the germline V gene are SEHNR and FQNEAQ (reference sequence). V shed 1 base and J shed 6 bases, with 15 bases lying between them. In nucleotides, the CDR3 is TGTGCCAGCAGCTTAGTAGGGCAGGGGTATCCTGAAGCTTTCTTT. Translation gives CASSLVGQGYPEAFF.

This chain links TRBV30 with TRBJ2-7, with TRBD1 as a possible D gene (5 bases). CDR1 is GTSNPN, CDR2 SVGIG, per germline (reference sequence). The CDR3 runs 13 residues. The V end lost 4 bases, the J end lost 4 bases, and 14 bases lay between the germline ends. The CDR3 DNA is TGTGCCTGGACCATCGACAGAGGATACGAGCAGTACTTC. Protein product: CAWTIDRGYEQYF.

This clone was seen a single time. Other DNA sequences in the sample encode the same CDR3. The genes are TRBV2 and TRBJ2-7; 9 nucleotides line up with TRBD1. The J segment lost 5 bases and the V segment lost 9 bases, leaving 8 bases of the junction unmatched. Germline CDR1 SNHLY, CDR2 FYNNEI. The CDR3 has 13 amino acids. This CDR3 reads CASTGGPANEQYF. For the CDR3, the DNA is TGTGCCAGTACAGGGGGCCCGGCGAACGAGCAGTACTTC. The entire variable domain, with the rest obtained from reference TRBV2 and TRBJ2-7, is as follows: EPEVTQTPSHQVTQMGQEVILRCVPISNHLYFYWYRQILGQKVEFLVSFYNNEISEKSEIFDDQFSVERPDGSNFTLKIRSTKLEDSAMYFCASTGGPANEQYFGPGTRLTVT.

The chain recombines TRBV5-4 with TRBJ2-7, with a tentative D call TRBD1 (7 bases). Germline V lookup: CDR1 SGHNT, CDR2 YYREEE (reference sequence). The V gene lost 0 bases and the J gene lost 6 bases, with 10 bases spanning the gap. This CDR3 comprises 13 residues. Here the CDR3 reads CASSLGQGGEQYF. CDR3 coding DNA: TGTGCCAGCAGCTTGGGACAGGGAGGCGAGCAGTACTTC.

The CDR3 region has the DNA TGCAGTGCTAGTAAGGGACTAGCGGGGGTTTACTTAGCCAAAAACATTCAGTACTTC. Translation: CSASKGLAGVYLAKNIQYF. V and J are TRBV20-1 and TRBJ2-4; the match to TRBD2 covers 14 bases. The CDR3 extends over 19 amino acids. The V gene's germline CDR1 is DFQATT and CDR2 SNEGSKA (reference sequence). Trimming removed 3 bases from V and 0 bases from J; junction bases left unmatched: 10.

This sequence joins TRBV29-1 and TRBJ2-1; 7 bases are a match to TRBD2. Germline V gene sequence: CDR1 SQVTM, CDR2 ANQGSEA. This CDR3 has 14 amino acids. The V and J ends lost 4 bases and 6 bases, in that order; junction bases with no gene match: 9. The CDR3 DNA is TGCAGCGTTGGGTCATCCGGGACTACCAATGAGCAGTTCTTC. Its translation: CSVGSSGTTNEQFF.

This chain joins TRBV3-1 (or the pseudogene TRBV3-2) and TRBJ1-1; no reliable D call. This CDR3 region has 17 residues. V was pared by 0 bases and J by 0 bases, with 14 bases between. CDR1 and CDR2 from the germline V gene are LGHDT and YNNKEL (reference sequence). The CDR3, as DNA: TGTGCCAGCAGCCAAGATAATGGGCGAAACATGAACACTGAAGCTTTCTTT. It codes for CASSQDNGRNMNTEAFF.